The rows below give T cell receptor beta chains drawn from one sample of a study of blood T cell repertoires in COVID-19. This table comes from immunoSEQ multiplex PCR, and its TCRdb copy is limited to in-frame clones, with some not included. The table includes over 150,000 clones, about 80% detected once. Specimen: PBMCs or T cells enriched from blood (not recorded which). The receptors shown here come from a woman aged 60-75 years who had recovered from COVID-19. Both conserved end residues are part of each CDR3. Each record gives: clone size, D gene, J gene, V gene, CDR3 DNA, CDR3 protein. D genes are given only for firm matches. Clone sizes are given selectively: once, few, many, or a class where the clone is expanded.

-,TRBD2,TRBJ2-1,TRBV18,TGTGCCAGCTCACCATCCACAGCGGGGCCCACCTACAATGAGCAGTTCTTC,CASSPSTAGPTYNEQFF
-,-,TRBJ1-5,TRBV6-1,TGTGCCAGCAGTGAATGGGACGGGGAGGGTCAGCCCCAGCATTTT,CASSEWDGEGQPQHF
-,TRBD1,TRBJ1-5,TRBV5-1,TGCGCCAGCAGCCTTGGGACAGGGGGCAGTCAGCCCCAGCATTTT,CASSLGTGGSQPQHF
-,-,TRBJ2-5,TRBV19,TGTGCCAGTAGTATAAGTTTACAGGGTCGCGAGACCCAGTACTTC,CASSISLQGRETQYF
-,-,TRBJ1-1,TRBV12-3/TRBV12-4,TGTGCCAGCAGTTTGGACACGGTTACAGCTTTCTTT,CASSLDTVTAFF
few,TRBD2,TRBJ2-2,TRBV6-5,TGTGCCAGCAGTTCCCTAGCGGGGGCCACCGGGGAGCTGTTTTTT,CASSSLAGATGELFF
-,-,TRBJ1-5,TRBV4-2,TGTGCCAGCAGCCAAGCATCGGACGGAACCAGGGGTAGCAATCAGCCCCAGCATTTT,CASSQASDGTRGSNQPQHF
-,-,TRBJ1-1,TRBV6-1,TGTGCCAGCAGTGAGACGGGGTTTGGGTCTGAAGCTTTCTTT,CASSETGFGSEAFF
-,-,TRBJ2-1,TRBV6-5,TGTGCCAGCAGTCCCCGGAGCTCCTACAATGAGCAGTTCTTC,CASSPRSSYNEQFF
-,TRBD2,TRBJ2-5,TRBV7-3,TGTGCCAGCAGCTTAGGCGGGGGAGAGACCCAGTACTTC,CASSLGGGETQYF
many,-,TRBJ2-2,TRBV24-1,TGTGCCACCAGTGACGGTCCCGGGGAGCTGTTTTTT,CATSDGPGELFF
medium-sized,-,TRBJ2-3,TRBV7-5,TGTGCCAGAAGCAGCCTAGGCCACGGACAGGGTACGCAGTATTTT,CARSSLGHGQGTQYF
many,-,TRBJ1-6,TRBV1,TGCACCAGCAGCCACCAAGTTTCAAAAGCCCCCCCGCTTAATTCACCCCTCCACTTT,CTSSHQVSKAPPLNSPLHF
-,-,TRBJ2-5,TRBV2,TGTGCCAGCAGTGATTTACAGGGTGGTGAGACCCAGTACTTC,CASSDLQGGETQYF
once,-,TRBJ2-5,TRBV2,TGTGCCAGCAGTGTTGGACGACAGGAGAGCGAGACCCAGTACTTC,CASSVGRQESETQYF
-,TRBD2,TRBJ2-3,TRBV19,TGTGCCAGTAGTATAGATCTTAAGCGGGGGGGCCGGTCAGATACGCAGTATTTT,CASSIDLKRGGRSDTQYF
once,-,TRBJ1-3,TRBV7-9,TGTGCCAGCAGCTTATGGGGGGGCAACACCATATATTTT,CASSLWGGNTIYF
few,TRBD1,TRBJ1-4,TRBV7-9,TGTGCCAGCAGCCCCAGGGGGTCTAGTGAAAAACTGTTTTTT,CASSPRGSSEKLFF
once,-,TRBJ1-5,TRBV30,TGTGCCTGGAGTTCAGGAGGGCCCCAGCATTTT,CAWSSGGPQHF
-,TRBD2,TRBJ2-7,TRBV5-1,TGCGCCAGCAGCTGGGACTATGGGTACGAGCAGTACTTC,CASSWDYGYEQYF
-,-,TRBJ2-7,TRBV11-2,TGTGCCAGCAGCTTACAATACAGTTACTACGAGCAGTACTTC,CASSLQYSYYEQYF
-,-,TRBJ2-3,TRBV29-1,TGCAGCGTTGAATCCGGGACAGATACGCAGTATTTT,CSVESGTDTQYF
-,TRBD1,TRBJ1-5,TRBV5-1,TGCGCCAGCAGCTTGGGACAGGGCCAGCCCCAGCATTTT,CASSLGQGQPQHF
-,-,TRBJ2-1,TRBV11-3,TGTGCCAGCAGCGGAGGCGGGGGGCAGGGGGATGAGCAGTTCTTC,CASSGGGGQGDEQFF
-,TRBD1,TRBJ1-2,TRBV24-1,TGTGCCACCAGTGACTCCGACAGGGGAAATGGCTACACCTTC,CATSDSDRGNGYTF
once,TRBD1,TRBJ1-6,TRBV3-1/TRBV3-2,TGTGCCAGCAGCCCAAACCCAAGGGCGACAGGGTTTAATTCACCCCTCCACTTT,CASSPNPRATGFNSPLHF
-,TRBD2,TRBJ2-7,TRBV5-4,TGTGCCAGCAGCTTGGATCCGGGGGGTGGTTTCGACGAGCAGTACTTC,CASSLDPGGGFDEQYF
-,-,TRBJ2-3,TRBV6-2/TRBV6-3,TGTGCCAGCAGTTATCCGACCTCCGGGACAGATACGCAGTATTTT,CASSYPTSGTDTQYF
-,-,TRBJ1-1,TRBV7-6,TGTGCCAGCAGCTTAGGCCAGGGTTCAGCTTTCTTT,CASSLGQGSAFF
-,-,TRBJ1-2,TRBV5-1,TGCGCCAGCAGCTTTGATGGGGCTGGCTACACCTTC,CASSFDGAGYTF
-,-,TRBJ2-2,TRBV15,TGTGCCACCAGCAGAGATCTGAGGACCGGGGAGCTGTTTTTT,CATSRDLRTGELFF
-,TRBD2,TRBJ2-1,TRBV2,TGTGCCAGCAGTGAATACCTAGGGAGGGACAATGAGCAGTTCTTC,CASSEYLGRDNEQFF
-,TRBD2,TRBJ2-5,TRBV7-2,TGTGCCAGCAGCCTAAAAAGCGGGGGGGCCGGGCAATACCAAGAGACCCAGTACTTC,CASSLKSGGAGQYQETQYF
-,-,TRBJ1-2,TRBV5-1,TGCGCCAGCAGCCCTTCGGGAGGGAACTATGGCTACACCTTC,CASSPSGGNYGYTF
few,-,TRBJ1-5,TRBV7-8,TGTGCCAGCAGCTTAGGCGCAGGGCCCAATCAGCCCCAGCATTTT,CASSLGAGPNQPQHF
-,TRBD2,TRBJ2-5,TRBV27,TGTGCCAGCAGTTTATTCGGGGGGGCGGCCCAGTACTTC,CASSLFGGAAQYF
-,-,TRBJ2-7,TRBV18,TGTGCCAGCTCACCGGGACTTTTAGGCGAGCAGTACTTC,CASSPGLLGEQYF
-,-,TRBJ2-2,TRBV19,TGTGCCAGTAGTCAGGGCACCGGGGAGCTGTTTTTT,CASSQGTGELFF
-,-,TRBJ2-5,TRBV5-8,TGTGCCAGCAGCTTGTCCCGGACACCGCAAGAGACCCAGTACTTC,CASSLSRTPQETQYF
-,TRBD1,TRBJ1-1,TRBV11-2,TGTGCCAGCAGCTCTGACAGGGGTACTGAAGCTTTCTTT,CASSSDRGTEAFF
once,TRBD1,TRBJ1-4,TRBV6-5,TGTGCCAGCAGACGAACAGGGGATGGTGAAAAACTGTTTTTT,CASRRTGDGEKLFF
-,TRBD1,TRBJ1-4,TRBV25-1,TGTGCCAGCAGTGCGCACCTGGGACAGGATAATGAAAAACTGTTTTTT,CASSAHLGQDNEKLFF
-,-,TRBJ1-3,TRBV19,TGTGCCAGTACCCAGGGGAAGACTGGAAACACCATATATTTT,CASTQGKTGNTIYF
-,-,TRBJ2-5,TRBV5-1,TGCGCCAGCAGTCCCCTAGGGGTGGGTCAAGAGACCCAGTACTTC,CASSPLGVGQETQYF
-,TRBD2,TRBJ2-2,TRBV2,TGTGCCAGTGGACTAGCGTACACCGGGGAGCTGTTTTTT,CASGLAYTGELFF
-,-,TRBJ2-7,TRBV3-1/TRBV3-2,TGTGCCAGCAGTTTGGGGGCCCTCCAACTCGAGCAGTACTTC,CASSLGALQLEQYF
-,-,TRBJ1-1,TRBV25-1,TGTGCCAGCAGTCCCTCGAGGGGGTGGGGCACTGAAGCTTTCTTT,CASSPSRGWGTEAFF
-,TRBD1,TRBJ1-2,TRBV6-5,TGTGCCAGCAGTTACTCCCCCGGGACAGGGAATGGCTACACCTTC,CASSYSPGTGNGYTF
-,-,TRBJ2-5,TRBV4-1,TGCGCCAGCAGCCAAGATTACGGGGAAGAGACCCAGTACTTC,CASSQDYGEETQYF
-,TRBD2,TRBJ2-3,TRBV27,TGTGCCAGCAGTTCCTGGACTAGCGGGGGGGCAGATACGCAGTATTTT,CASSSWTSGGADTQYF
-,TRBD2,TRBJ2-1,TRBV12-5,TGTGCTAGTGGTTTTAGGCTAGCGGGGGGGGATGAGCAGTTCTTC,CASGFRLAGGDEQFF
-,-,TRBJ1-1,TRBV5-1,TGCGCCAGCAGCTTGGACACCGCGGGTAACACTGAAGCTTTCTTT,CASSLDTAGNTEAFF